These 25 T cell receptor beta chains share one sample of origin, sequenced in a study of blood T cell repertoires in COVID-19. Clones were read by immunoSEQ multiplex PCR, and TCRdb kept only the in-frame ones, dropping some. The repertoire holds about 99,000 clones, with 84% as singletons. Sequences were obtained from peripheral blood. The receptor set was obtained from an older man with active or convalescent COVID-19.

The chain carries TRBV6-5 and TRBJ2-1; TRBD1 aligns across 9 bases. Looked up from germline, CDR1 is MNHEY and CDR2 is SVGAGI. The CDR3 totals 15 residues. Losses at the gene ends were 8 bases for V and 8 bases for J; bases not matched to a gene: 13. The CDR3 DNA follows: TGTGCCAGCCTGGGAGGGTACAGGGGGCAAGATGAGCAGTTCTTC. Protein product: CASLGGYRGQDEQFF.

V usage is TRBV9 and J usage is TRBJ2-3; possibly TRBD1 for D (6 bases). The CDR3 has 16 residues. The germline V gene encodes CDR1 SGDLS and CDR2 YYNGEE. The V and J ends lost 1 base and 8 bases respectively, with 20 bases between them. CDR3 in amino acids: CASSVSGTSTLGTQYF. For the CDR3, the DNA is TGTGCCAGCAGCGTATCCGGGACAAGTACACTTGGTACGCAGTATTTT.

CDR3: CASSLGGPRYEQYF. The CDR3, as DNA: TGTGCCAGCAGTTTGGGGGGGCCAAGGTACGAGCAGTACTTC. The chain is built from TRBV7-2 and TRBJ2-7; D possibly corresponds to TRBD2 (7 bases). The CDR3 is made up of 14 amino acids. The germline CDR1 and CDR2 sequences are SGHTA and FQGNSA. Trimming shortened V by 6 bases and J by 4 bases, and 16 bases separated the two germline ends.

The chain is built from TRBV6-5 and TRBJ2-5; 11 nucleotides line up with TRBD2. The CDR3 has 13 amino acids. The V segment lost 8 bases and the J segment 7 bases; nucleotides outside the gene matches: 6. Germline V gene sequence: CDR1 MNHEY, CDR2 SVGAGI. The CDR3 sequence: CASQTSGAATQYF. The CDR3 nucleotides are TGTGCCAGCCAGACTAGCGGGGCGGCGACCCAGTACTTC.

The V call is TRBV4-2, the J call TRBJ2-2; TRBD1 matches 7 bases. The V segment lost 0 bases and the J segment 6 bases; nucleotides outside the gene matches: 7. This CDR3 has 16 residues. Germline CDR1 and CDR2: LGHNA and YNFKEQ. The CDR3 nucleotides are TGTGCCAGCAGCCAAGATGCCACAGGGGTAGCCGGGGAGCTGTTTTTT. Translation: CASSQDATGVAGELFF.

CDR3 coding DNA: TGTGCCAGCAGTGTTGCAGGAACCGAGCAGTACTTC. Its protein is CASSVAGTEQYF. The genes are TRBV2 and TRBJ2-7; D gene uncertain. Per the germline V gene, CDR1 is SNHLY and CDR2 is FYNNEI. Between the trimmed V and J ends, which lost 4 bases and 6 bases, there was a span of 10 bases. The CDR3 totals 12 residues.

The chain combines TRBV7-2 with TRBJ2-5; TRBD2 might be the D (6 bases). CDR1 SGHTA and CDR2 FQGNSA come from the germline V gene. The CDR3 totals 15 residues. V dropped 1 base and J dropped 3 bases, with 12 bases sitting between them. The CDR3 spells CASSLVWGVEETQYF. The CDR3 DNA reads as TGTGCCAGCAGCTTAGTTTGGGGGGTCGAAGAGACCCAGTACTTC.

J is TRBJ1-3 and V is TRBV13; no clear D. Germline V gives CDR1 PRHDT, CDR2 FYEKMQ (reference sequence). V was cut by 0 bases and J by 2 bases, with 5 bases left in between. This CDR3 has 14 amino acids. DNA for the CDR3: TGTGCCAGCAGCTTAGGCAGAACTGGAAACACCATATATTTT. The encoded protein is CASSLGRTGNTIYF.

V and J are TRBV29-1 and TRBJ2-2; D uncertain. Trimming took off 6 bases at V and 3 bases at J, with 8 bases between the two ends. This CDR3 spans 12 amino acids. Germline V gene sequence: CDR1 SQVTM, CDR2 ANQGSEA. The CDR3 spells CSVVHDTGELFF. Written as DNA, the CDR3 is TGCAGCGTCGTACATGACACCGGGGAGCTGTTTTTT.

For this clone: A junction boundary mismatches the germline segment, possibly from a read error. The rearrangement joins TRBV7-7 to TRBJ2-5; maybe TRBD2 (6 bases). This CDR3 is built from 15 residues. Germline lookup yields CDR1 SSHAT and CDR2 FNYEAQ (reference sequence). The CDR3 spells CASSLEGLPRETQYF. CDR3 DNA sequence: TGTGCTAGCAGCTTAGAAGGACTACCACGGGAGACCCAGTACTTC.

The chain combines TRBV27 with TRBJ2-1; 11 bases are shared with TRBD2. Trimming at V came to 5 bases and at J to 10 bases, leaving 19 bases not matched to a gene. The CDR3 spans 18 residues. CDR1 and CDR2 from the germline V gene are MNHEY and SMNVEV (reference sequence). CDR3 amino acids: CASSPLAGGPSIPIEQFF. The CDR3 DNA reads TGTGCCAGCAGTCCCCTAGCGGGGGGACCCTCAATCCCCATCGAGCAGTTCTTC.

The chain uses TRBV5-3 and TRBJ1-1, with TRBD1 as a possible D gene (5 bases). TRBV5-3 is an ORF for which the function is uncertain. The CDR3 has 13 amino acids. Deletions cut 4 bases from V and 10 bases from J, with 17 bases between. This CDR3 is CARSEGSGLGAFF. DNA for the CDR3: TGTGCCAGAAGCGAGGGATCGGGACTAGGAGCTTTCTTT.

This chain uses TRBV6-5 with TRBJ2-3; TRBD1 might be the D (6 bases). The CDR3 is 15 residues long. V was trimmed by 5 bases and J by 2 bases, leaving 14 bases between them. Germline CDR1 and CDR2: MNHEY and SVGAGI. CDR3 in DNA: TGTGCCAGCAGTAGGAGACAGGCTGACACAGATACGCAGTATTTT. It is translated as CASSRRQADTDTQYF.

The chain is built from TRBV18 and TRBJ1-1; D may be TRBD1 (5 bases). This CDR3 contains 12 residues. V was shortened by 1 base and J by 7 bases, with 7 bases between the two germline ends. Germline values: CDR1 KGHSH, CDR2 LQKENI. This CDR3 is CASSPQGYEAFF. The CDR3 coding sequence is TGTGCCAGCTCACCACAGGGGTATGAAGCTTTCTTT.

This clone was counted between two and nine times. CDR3 loop: CASSEVPGNTGELFF. The CDR3 nucleotides are TGTGCCAGCAGTGAAGTTCCCGGGAACACCGGGGAGCTGTTTTTT. This rearrangement joins TRBV6-1 to TRBJ2-2; D uncertain. The germline CDR1 and CDR2 sequences are MNHNS and SASEGT. CDR3 length: 15 amino acids. Trimming pared 1 base from V and 1 base from J, leaving 7 bases between.

Here the CDR3 DNA reads TGCGCCAGCAGCCAACCCAGACTAGCGGGGGGCCCTAAAGACCCAGATACGCAGTATTTT. Its protein product is CASSQPRLAGGPKDPDTQYF. V is TRBV4-1 and J is TRBJ2-3; 13 nucleotides agree with TRBD2. The CDR3 totals 20 residues. The V and J ends lost 2 bases and 4 bases, in that order; junction bases with no gene match: 15. Germline CDR1 and CDR2: MGHRA and YSYEKL.

J is TRBJ2-3 and V is TRBV7-8; TRBD2 might be the D (5 bases). Germline CDR1 and CDR2: SGHVS and FQNEAQ. Trimming removed 5 bases at V and 5 bases at J, with 14 bases between. The CDR3 sequence is 14 residues long. CDR3 nucleotides: TGTGCCAGCAGCAACCAAAAAGAGGGAGATACGCAGTATTTT. It translates to CASSNQKEGDTQYF.

This chain uses TRBV7-9 with TRBJ2-7; possibly TRBD1 for D (5 bases). The CDR3 runs 14 residues. The germline gives CDR1 SEHNR, CDR2 FQNEAQ (reference sequence). Trimming took 1 base from V and 6 from J, leaving 13 bases between them. This chain's CDR3 is CASSLGGQGLEQYF. The CDR3 bases are TGTGCCAGCAGCTTAGGTGGGCAGGGCCTCGAGCAGTACTTC.

The chain is built from TRBV6-5 and TRBJ1-1; D is unclear. V was trimmed by 4 bases and J by 8 bases, leaving 8 bases between them. The CDR3 has 11 amino acids. Germline CDR1 and CDR2: MNHEY and SVGAGI. The CDR3 DNA sequence: TGTGCCAGCAGTTCCGTGCGGGAAGCTTTCTTT. This translates into CASSSVREAFF.

J is TRBJ1-1 and V is TRBV9; D is unresolved. CDR1 is SGDLS, CDR2 YYNGEE, per germline. The length of the CDR3 is 16 residues. V was cut by 0 bases and J by 0 bases, with 12 bases left in between. The CDR3 sequence is CASSVEAGLMNTEAFF. CDR3 nucleotides: TGTGCCAGCAGCGTAGAGGCAGGACTTATGAACACTGAAGCTTTCTTT.

The V call is TRBV15, the J call TRBJ1-5; maybe TRBD1 (5 bases). V lost 0 bases and J 6 bases, leaving 18 bases between the germline ends. Per the germline V gene, CDR1 is LNHNV and CDR2 is YYDKDF (reference sequence). CDR3 length equals 17 residues. CDR3 sequence reads: CATSRDLLGQGSQPQHF. As DNA, the CDR3 is TGTGCCACCAGCAGAGATCTTTTGGGGCAGGGAAGTCAGCCCCAGCATTTT.

The chain carries TRBV6-2 or TRBV6-3 and TRBJ2-1; unclear D gene. Per germline, CDR1 MNHEY and CDR2 SVGEGT. The CDR3 consists of 15 residues. V shed 6 bases and J shed 5 bases, with 17 bases lying between them. DNA of the CDR3: TGTGCCAGCAGCCTTTCGAGGAAAACAAACAATGAGCAGTTCTTC. It is translated as CASSLSRKTNNEQFF.

By its share, this clone is medium-sized. The V and J genes are TRBV5-1 and TRBJ2-2; 9 nucleotides align to TRBD2. The CDR3 runs to 16 residues. V dropped 5 bases and J dropped 2; count of bases not matched to a gene: 7. Germline CDR1 is SGHRS and CDR2 is YFSETQ. The CDR3 DNA is TGCGCCAGCAGGCCTACCGGGACTAGCAACACCGGGGAGCTGTTTTTT. Translating gives CASRPTGTSNTGELFF.

The gene calls are TRBV13 and TRBJ2-1, with D unclear. In germline, CDR1 is PRHDT, CDR2 FYEKMQ (reference sequence). With 3 bases removed from V and 2 bases from J, the gap between germline ends came to 11 bases. The CDR3 sequence is 15 residues long. The CDR3 DNA follows: TGTGCCAGCAGCTTTGGTCAGTCACCCTACAATGAGCAGTTCTTC. Translation: CASSFGQSPYNEQFF.

CDR3 residues: CAISKGEANYGYTF. In DNA form, the CDR3 reads TGTGCCATCAGCAAGGGAGAAGCTAACTATGGCTACACCTTC. This chain connects TRBV10-3 to TRBJ1-2; D ambiguous. V was clipped by 6 bases and J by 0 bases, with 11 bases between them. The CDR3 runs to 14 residues. Germline assignment: CDR1 ENHRY and CDR2 SYGVKD.